Following are 9 T cell receptor beta chains from one sample sequenced in a study of T cell repertoires in cytomegalovirus infection. No antigen has been assigned to these receptors. TCRdb reprocessed the reads with MiXCR, giving one entry per CDR3 protein. The data hold some 130,000 distinct CDR3 sequences, with 20% to 30% observed a single time. Sample: PBMCs, sequenced either directly or after in vitro stimulation (not recorded which). All receptors derive from a human donor in good health (CMV status not recorded). Some clones in this sample may be carry-over from other donors' samples.

The V call is TRBV11-2, the J call TRBJ2-7, with D tentatively TRBD1 (6 bases). Per germline, CDR1 SGHAT and CDR2 FQNNGV. V was trimmed by 0 bases and J by 2 bases, leaving 11 bases between them. There are 15 residues in the CDR3. DNA for the CDR3: TGTGCCAGCAGCTTAGAGTTCGCAGGGGCCTACGAGCAGTACTTC. Its protein is CASSLEFAGAYEQYF. The whole variable domain, remainder taken from reference TRBV11-2 and TRBJ2-7, is EAGVAQSPRYKIIEKRQSVAFWCNPISGHATLYWYQQILGQGPKLLIQFQNNGVVDDSQLPKDRFSAERLKGVDSTLKIQPAKLEDSAVYLCASSLEFAGAYEQYFGPGTRLTVT.

This clonotype has a handful of counts. V and J are TRBV7-2 and TRBJ1-2; D is undetermined. V was pared by 8 bases and J by 4 bases, with 17 bases between. Germline values: CDR1 SGHTA, CDR2 FQGNSA. The CDR3 covers 14 residues. CDR3 sequence (DNA): TGTGCCAGCCGCACCGGAGGAGGCCTCTATGGCTACACCTTC. Amino acid sequence: CASRTGGGLYGYTF.

This clonotype was seen ten or more times. This chain links TRBV7-2 with TRBJ2-7; 8 bases are a match to TRBD2. CDR1 SGHTA and CDR2 FQGNSA come from the germline V gene. The CDR3 is made up of 15 amino acids. Trimming cost V 5 bases and J 1 base; bases outside gene matches: 7. The CDR3 DNA reads TGTGCCAGCAGCCCCCGTTTAGCGGGATCCTACGAGCAGTACTTC. It translates to CASSPRLAGSYEQYF.

This chain connects TRBV19 to TRBJ2-4; no clear D gene. Germline V gives CDR1 LNHDA, CDR2 SQIVND (reference sequence). The CDR3 is made up of 13 amino acids. Trimming shortened V by 5 bases and J by 3 bases, and 8 bases separated the two germline ends. CDR3 bases: TGTGCCAGTAGTTATGCCTACAAAAACATTCAGTACTTC. Its protein product is CASSYAYKNIQYF. The full variable domain, with the rest looked up from reference TRBV19 and TRBJ2-4, is DGGITQSPKYLFRKEGQNVTLSCEQNLNHDAMYWYRQDPGQGLRLIYYSQIVNDFQKGDIAEGYSVSREKKESFPLTVTSAQKNPTAFYLCASSYAYKNIQYFGAGTRLSVL.

A few counts support this clonotype. The J gene is TRBJ2-1, the V gene TRBV7-2; D remains ambiguous. CDR3 length equals 14 residues. The V and J ends lost 3 bases and 5 bases respectively, with 11 bases between them. In germline, CDR1 is SGHTA, CDR2 FQGNSA. The CDR3 here is CASSFMEGNNEQFF. CDR3 in DNA: TGTGCCAGCAGCTTTATGGAAGGGAACAATGAGCAGTTCTTC.

The chain employs TRBV7-9 and TRBJ2-7, with 7 positions matching TRBD2. Germline values: CDR1 SEHNR, CDR2 FQNEAQ (reference sequence). The CDR3 covers 16 residues. Unmatched junction bases numbered 11, after V lost 5 bases and J lost 1 base. CDR3 sequence: CASSPTPGAGSYEQYF. The CDR3 DNA follows: TGTGCCAGCAGCCCCACGCCAGGAGCGGGATCCTACGAGCAGTACTTC.

V gene TRBV5-1 combines with J gene TRBJ1-1; no reliable D call. Germline V gene data show CDR1 as SGHRS and CDR2 as YFSETQ. The CDR3 covers 13 residues. Trimming stripped 6 bases from V and 1 base from J, with 10 bases between. DNA for the CDR3: TGCGCCAGCACCTCACTCCCGAACACTGAAGCTTTCTTT. This codes for CASTSLPNTEAFF.

This clonotype was recorded many times. This chain connects TRBV10-3 to TRBJ2-3, with TRBD2 matching over 10 bases. This CDR3 comprises 14 residues. Per the germline V gene, CDR1 is ENHRY and CDR2 is SYGVKD. Losses at the gene ends were 6 bases for V and 6 bases for J; bases not matched to a gene: 6. The CDR3 spells CAISSSGSGDTQYF. The CDR3 nucleotides read TGTGCCATCAGCTCTAGCGGGAGCGGGGATACGCAGTATTTT.

This clonotype was seen a handful of times. The chain employs TRBV7-2 and TRBJ1-6; D gene uncertain. The CDR3 consists of 12 residues. Trimming shortened V by 3 bases and J by 7 bases, and 4 bases separated the two germline ends. CDR1 and CDR2 (germline): SGHTA, FQGNSA. The chain's CDR3 is CASSFRNSPLHF. The CDR3 region has the DNA TGTGCCAGCAGCTTCAGAAATTCACCCCTCCACTTT. Using reference TRBV7-2 and TRBJ1-6 for the parts outside the CDR3, the full variable domain is GAGVSQSPSNKVTEKGKDVELRCDPISGHTALYWYRQSLGQGLEFLIYFQGNSAPDKSGLPSDRFSAERTGGSVSTLTIQRTQQEDSAVYLCASSFRNSPLHFGNGTRLTVT.